This T cell receptor (beta chain) was obtained from a study of T cell changes during pregnancy in multiple sclerosis. Sequenced by immunoSEQ multiplex PCR; TCRdb stores in-frame clones only, minus some. This table holds 50,000 to 60,000 clones, around 90% found once. The CDR3 consists of 14 residues. The V gene's germline CDR1 is SGHTA and CDR2 FQGNSA. Trimming shortened V by 5 bases and J by 2 bases, and 12 bases separated the two germline ends. The sequenced sample was CD4+ T cells from peripheral blood mononuclear cells, obtained in the second trimester of pregnancy. This chain links TRBV7-2 with TRBJ1-2; the D is unclear. The receptor comes from a female donor with multiple sclerosis, enrolled in a pregnancy study. Written as DNA, the CDR3 is TGTGCCAGCAGCCGCCTCCGAGGGAACTATGGCTACACCTTC. The encoded protein is CASSRLRGNYGYTF.